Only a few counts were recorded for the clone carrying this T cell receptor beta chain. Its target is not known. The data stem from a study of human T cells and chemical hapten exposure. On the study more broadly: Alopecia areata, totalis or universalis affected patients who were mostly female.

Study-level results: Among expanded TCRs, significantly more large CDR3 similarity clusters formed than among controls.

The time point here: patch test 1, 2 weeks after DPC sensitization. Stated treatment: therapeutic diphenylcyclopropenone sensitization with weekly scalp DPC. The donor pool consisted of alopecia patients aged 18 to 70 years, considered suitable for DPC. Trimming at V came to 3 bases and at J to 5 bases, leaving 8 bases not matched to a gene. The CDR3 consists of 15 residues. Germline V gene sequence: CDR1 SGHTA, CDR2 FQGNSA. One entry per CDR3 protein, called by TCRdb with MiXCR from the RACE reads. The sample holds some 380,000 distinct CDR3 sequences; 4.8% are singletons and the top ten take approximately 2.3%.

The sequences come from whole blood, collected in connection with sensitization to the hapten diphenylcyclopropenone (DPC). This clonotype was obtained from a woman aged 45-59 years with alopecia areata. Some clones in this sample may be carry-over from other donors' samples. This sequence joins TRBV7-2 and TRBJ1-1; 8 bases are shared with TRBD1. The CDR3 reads CASSFLTGVKTEAFF. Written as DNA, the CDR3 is TGTGCCAGCAGCTTCTTGACAGGGGTAAAAACTGAAGCTTTCTTT.